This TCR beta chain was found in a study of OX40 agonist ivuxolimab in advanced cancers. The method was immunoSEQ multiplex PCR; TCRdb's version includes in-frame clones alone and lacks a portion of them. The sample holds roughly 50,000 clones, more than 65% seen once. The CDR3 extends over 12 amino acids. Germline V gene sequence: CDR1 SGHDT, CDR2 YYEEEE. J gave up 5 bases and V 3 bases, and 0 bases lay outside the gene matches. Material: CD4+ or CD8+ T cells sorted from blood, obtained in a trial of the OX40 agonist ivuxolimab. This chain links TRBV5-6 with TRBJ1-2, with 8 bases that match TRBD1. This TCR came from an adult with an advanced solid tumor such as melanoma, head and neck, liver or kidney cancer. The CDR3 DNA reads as TGTGCCAGCAGCTGGACAGGGTATGGCTACACCTTC. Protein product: CASSWTGYGYTF.